This T cell receptor beta chain was sequenced during a study of cytomegalovirus exposure and HLA in healthy donors. About the research overall: Researchers found that about 82% of some 400 genotyped donors fell within the Caucasian-associated ancestry cluster.

Study-level findings and limits: Being productive about 87% or about 30% of the time was typical of most TCR beta V segments in an earlier analysis. Cytomegalovirus status, reportedly, was diagnosed with high specificity and sensitivity by the classifier.

It was with 60 Vbeta and 13 Jbeta primers that the PCR ran. In the original workflow: Approximately 11 million of some 80 million unique TCR beta chains were shared, per a later count. Sequenced by immunoSEQ multiplex PCR; TCRdb stores in-frame clones only, minus some. The DNA gave D and trimming, while V, J and clone size come from that table. The sample carries 150,000 to 200,000 clones, less than 75% recorded once. Concerning this clone itself: Antigen: not known.

The clonotype originates from a girl aged 10-17 years in good health and CMV-seronegative. Material for sequencing was PBMCs.

The CDR3 DNA follows: TGTGCCAGCAGCGACCGGGACTATAACCAAGAGACCCAGTACTTC. Protein: CASSDRDYNQETQYF. This rearrangement joins TRBV6-6 to TRBJ2-5, with 7 positions matching TRBD2. The CDR3 has 15 amino acids. V lost 6 bases and J lost 0; bases outside the gene matches: 7. The V gene's germline CDR1 is MNHNY and CDR2 SVGAGI (reference sequence).